Sequencing of this TCR beta chain was carried out in a study of blood T cell repertoires in COVID-19. Study at large: Sample material is recorded as cDNA or gDNA derived from T cells, B-cell-depleted T cells, or PBMCs.

Authors' data handling: Amplification of reference gene primers provided the estimated nucleated cell counts. The assay was immunoSEQ multiplex PCR, and TCRdb's table has in-frame clones only and misses some. V, J and clone size derive from that table, while D and trimming were established from the DNA sequence. The sample includes about half a million clones, roughly 85% seen only once; the top ten take more than 3%. This CDR3 has 15 residues. Germline V gene sequence: CDR1 SGHTA, CDR2 FQGTGA. Trimming shortened V by 5 bases and J by 4 bases, and 17 bases separated the two germline ends. The chain joins TRBV7-3 to TRBJ2-5; D might be TRBD1 (6 bases). The specimen was peripheral blood. The clonotype was recovered from a human donor in a cohort sampled during active COVID-19. The CDR3 bases are TGTGCCAGCAGCCCTCAACAGGGCTCTCCAGAGACCCAGTACTTC. The encoded protein is CASSPQQGSPETQYF.